One sample yielded the 4 T cell receptor beta chains listed below, sequenced in a study of blood T cell repertoires in COVID-19. TCRdb's copy holds only in-frame clones and misses some; the assay was immunoSEQ multiplex PCR. The data show about 150,000 clones, roughly nine tenths seen once. The material sequenced was peripheral blood. The receptors here all came from a woman aged 40 to 50 with acute or convalescent COVID-19.

The rearrangement uses TRBV9 and TRBJ2-1; 11 nucleotides match TRBD2. Germline V gives CDR1 SGDLS, CDR2 YYNGEE. This CDR3 is 16 amino acids long. The V segment lost 3 bases and the J segment 3 bases; nucleotides outside the gene matches: 5. The CDR3 loop reads CASSARLAGLYNEQFF. In nucleotides, the CDR3 is TGTGCCAGCAGCGCCCGACTAGCGGGACTCTACAATGAGCAGTTCTTC.

The chain employs TRBV18 and TRBJ2-1, with 9 positions matching TRBD1. CDR1 and CDR2 from the germline V gene are KGHSH and LQKENI. V lost 3 bases and J lost 6; bases outside the gene matches: 3. This CDR3 contains 14 residues. This CDR3 reads CASSPGQGPNEQFF. As DNA, the CDR3 is TGTGCCAGCTCACCGGGACAGGGCCCCAATGAGCAGTTCTTC.

This chain uses TRBV11-1 with TRBJ1-3, with a possible D match to TRBD1 (5 bases). CDR3 length: 15 amino acids. The germline CDR1 and CDR2 sequences are SGHAT and FQDESV (reference sequence). Trimming shortened V by 3 bases and J by 0 bases, and 9 bases separated the two germline ends. CDR3 protein: CASSLDTGSGNTIYF. The DNA of the CDR3 is TGTGCCAGCAGCTTGGACACCGGCTCTGGAAACACCATATATTTT.

The V gene is TRBV4-2, the J gene TRBJ2-1; 11 bases align to TRBD2. This CDR3 spans 19 amino acids. Germline trimming cut 2 bases from V and 2 bases from J; bases unmatched to any gene: 11. Germline CDR1 reads LGHNA; CDR2 reads YNFKEQ. The CDR3 here is CASSQTSTASGRTYNEQFF. Written as DNA, the CDR3 is TGTGCCAGCAGCCAAACAAGTACGGCTAGCGGGAGGACCTACAATGAGCAGTTCTTC.